These 4 T cell receptor beta chains originate from one sample sequenced in a study of OX40 agonist ivuxolimab in advanced cancers. This table comes from immunoSEQ multiplex PCR, and its TCRdb copy is limited to in-frame clones, with some not included. The table includes 73,000 or so clones, more than 90% detected once. This specimen consisted of CD4+ or CD8+ T cells sorted from blood, obtained in a trial of the OX40 agonist ivuxolimab. All receptors come from an adult with an advanced solid tumor such as melanoma, head and neck, liver or kidney cancer.

The chain couples TRBV27 to TRBJ2-1; TRBD1 agrees at 12 bases. The CDR3 consists of 15 residues. The germline V gene has CDR1 MNHEY and CDR2 SMNVEV (reference sequence). The V and J ends lost 4 bases and 6 bases, in that order; junction bases with no gene match: 4. As DNA, the CDR3 is TGTGCCAGCAGTTCAGGGACAGGGGGCGTCAATGAGCAGTTCTTC. Encoded protein: CASSSGTGGVNEQFF.

This clone was counted a single time. The chain joins TRBV9 to TRBJ2-7; D call uncertain. Trimming took off 0 bases at V and 3 bases at J, with 13 bases between the two ends. The CDR3 is 15 amino acids. Germline V gene sequence: CDR1 SGDLS, CDR2 YYNGEE. The CDR3 DNA sequence: TGTGCCAGCAGCGTAGCGGGCACGGCTGGCTACGAGCAGTACTTC. Amino acids: CASSVAGTAGYEQYF.

The chain combines TRBV13 with TRBJ2-7; perhaps D is TRBD1 or TRBD2 (5 bases each). Germline values: CDR1 PRHDT, CDR2 FYEKMQ (reference sequence). The CDR3 totals 13 residues. V dropped 2 bases and J dropped 3 bases, with 8 bases sitting between them. CDR3 sequence: CASSLWGNYEQYF. The CDR3 coding sequence is TGTGCCAGCAGCTTATGGGGGAACTACGAGCAGTACTTC. The full variable domain, in which reference TRBV13 and TRBJ2-7 provide the parts outside the CDR3, is AAGVIQSPRHLIKEKRETATLKCYPIPRHDTVYWYQQGPGQDPQFLISFYEKMQSDKGSIPDRFSAQQFSDYHSELNMSSLELGDSALYFCASSLWGNYEQYFGPGTRLTVT.

The chain couples TRBV19 to TRBJ1-6, with D unresolved. Germline V CDR1 and CDR2: LNHDA, SQIVND (reference sequence). The CDR3 is 12 residues long. Trimming pared 6 bases from V and 4 bases from J, leaving 4 bases between. CDR3 protein: CASRGYNSPLHF. The CDR3 nucleotides read TGTGCCAGTAGGGGGTATAATTCACCCCTCCACTTT.